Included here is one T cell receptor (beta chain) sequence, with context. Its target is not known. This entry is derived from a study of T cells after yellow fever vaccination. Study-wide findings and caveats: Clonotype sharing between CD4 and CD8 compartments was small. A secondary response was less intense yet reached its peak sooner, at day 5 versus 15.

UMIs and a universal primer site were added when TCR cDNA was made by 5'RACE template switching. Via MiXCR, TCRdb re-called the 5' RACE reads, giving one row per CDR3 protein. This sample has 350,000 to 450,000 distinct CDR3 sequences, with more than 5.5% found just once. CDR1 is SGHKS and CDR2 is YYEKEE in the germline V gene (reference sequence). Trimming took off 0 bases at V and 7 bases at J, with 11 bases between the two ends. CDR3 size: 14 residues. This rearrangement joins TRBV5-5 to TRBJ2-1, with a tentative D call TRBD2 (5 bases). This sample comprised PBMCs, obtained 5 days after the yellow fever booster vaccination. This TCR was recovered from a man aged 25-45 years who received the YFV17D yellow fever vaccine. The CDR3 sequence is CASSLDPGKNEQFF. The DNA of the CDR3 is TGTGCCAGCAGCTTGGACCCGGGGAAGAATGAGCAGTTCTTC.